These 4 T cell receptor beta chains were sequenced from one sample in a study of T cells in Graves' hyperthyroidism and ophthalmopathy. TCR beta CDR3 regions were amplified from RNA. Initially, a first-round RT-PCR of the TCR CDR3 employed the HTBI primer set. Via MiXCR, TCRdb re-called the multiplex PCR reads, giving one row per CDR3 protein. The data hold around 440,000 distinct CDR3 sequences, with 15% to 17% observed a single time. Sequencing used blood. The receptors shown here come from a woman aged 18-30 years with Graves' hyperthyroidism.

This clonotype was counted ten times or more. The chain employs TRBV3-1 and TRBJ2-1; D is unresolved. Trimming took off 1 base at V and 3 bases at J, with 10 bases between the two ends. The CDR3 spans 15 residues. CDR1 and CDR2 (germline): LGHDT, YNNKEL (reference sequence). The CDR3 spells CASSQARWGYNEQFF. The CDR3 bases are TGTGCCAGCAGCCAAGCCAGGTGGGGCTACAATGAGCAGTTCTTC.

This rearrangement joins TRBV30 to TRBJ1-2, with D possibly being TRBD1 (6 bases). Germline loops: CDR1 GTSNPN, CDR2 SVGIG (reference sequence). This CDR3 has 12 residues. Trimming removed 2 bases at V and 8 bases at J, with 12 bases between. For the CDR3, the DNA is TGTGCCTGGAGTAGGGGGAGGTTGGGCTACACCTTC. Translating it yields CAWSRGRLGYTF.

The chain joins TRBV11-2 to TRBJ2-7; D possibly corresponds to TRBD1 (7 bases). Trimming stripped 1 base from V and 4 bases from J, with 14 bases between. The germline V gene has CDR1 SGHAT and CDR2 FQNNGV. The CDR3 spans 15 residues. The CDR3 nucleotides read TGTGCCAGCAGCTTAGCGGCAGGGGGAGGTTACGAGCAGTACTTC. This gives the protein CASSLAAGGGYEQYF.

V and J are TRBV7-9 and TRBJ2-1; tentatively, D is TRBD2 (5 bases). The V gene lost 4 bases and the J gene lost 0 bases, with 16 bases spanning the gap. CDR1 is SEHNR and CDR2 is FQNEAQ in the germline V gene (reference sequence). The CDR3 consists of 17 residues. This CDR3 reads CASSSPRGGLSYNEQFF. The CDR3 DNA is TGTGCCAGCAGCTCACCACGGGGTGGACTCTCCTACAATGAGCAGTTCTTC.